This record looks at one T cell receptor beta chain sequence and its context. The data derive from a study of identical twins. One entry per CDR3 protein results from TCRdb running MiXCR on the 5' RACE reads. The sample holds around 960,000 distinct CDR3 sequences, approximately 13% seen once. The CDR3 is made up of 15 amino acids. J lost 5 bases, V lost 4 bases, and 10 bases had no gene match. Germline-derived CDR1 and CDR2 are SEHNR and FQNEAQ (reference sequence). These data were also reused for a study on yellow fever vaccine responses in identical twins.

The origin of this receptor is a woman in her late teens or twenties in good health. The chain has TRBV7-9 and TRBJ2-5, with 7 bases fitting TRBD1. Sequenced sample: PBMCs. DNA of the CDR3: TGTGCCAGCAGCTGGCAGGAGACAGGGCGGGAGACCCAGTACTTC. It is translated as CASSWQETGRETQYF.